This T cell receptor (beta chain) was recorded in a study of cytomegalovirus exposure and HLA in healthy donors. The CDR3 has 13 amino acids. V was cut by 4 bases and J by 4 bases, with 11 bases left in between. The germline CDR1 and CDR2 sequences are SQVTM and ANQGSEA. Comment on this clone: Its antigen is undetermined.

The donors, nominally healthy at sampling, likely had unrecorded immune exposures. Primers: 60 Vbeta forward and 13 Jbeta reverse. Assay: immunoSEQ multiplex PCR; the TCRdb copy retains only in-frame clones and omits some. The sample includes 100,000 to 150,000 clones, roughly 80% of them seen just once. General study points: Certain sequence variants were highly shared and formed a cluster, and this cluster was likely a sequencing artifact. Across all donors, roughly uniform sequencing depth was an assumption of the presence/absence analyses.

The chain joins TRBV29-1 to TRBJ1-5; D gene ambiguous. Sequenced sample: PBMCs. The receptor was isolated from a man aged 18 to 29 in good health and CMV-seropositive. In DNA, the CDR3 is TGCAGCGTTGGATTTTCGGAGAATCAGCCCCAGCATTTT. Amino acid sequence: CSVGFSENQPQHF.